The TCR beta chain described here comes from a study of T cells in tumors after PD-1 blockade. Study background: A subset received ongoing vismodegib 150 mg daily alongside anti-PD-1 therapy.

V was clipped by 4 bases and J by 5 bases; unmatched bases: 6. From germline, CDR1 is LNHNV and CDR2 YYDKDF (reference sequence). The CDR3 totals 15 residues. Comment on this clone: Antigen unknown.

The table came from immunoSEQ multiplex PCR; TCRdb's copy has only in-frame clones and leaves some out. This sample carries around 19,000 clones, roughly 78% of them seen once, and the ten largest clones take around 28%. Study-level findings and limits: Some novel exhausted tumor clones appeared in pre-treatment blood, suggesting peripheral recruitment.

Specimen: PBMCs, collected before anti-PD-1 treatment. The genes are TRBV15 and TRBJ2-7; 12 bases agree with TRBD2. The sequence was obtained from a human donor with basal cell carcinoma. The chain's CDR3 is CATSTRLAGVDEQYF. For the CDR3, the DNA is TGTGCCACCAGCACACGACTAGCGGGAGTAGACGAGCAGTACTTC.